This T cell receptor (beta chain) was recorded in a study of control samples from healthy donors and cancer patients (dated by TCRdb to 2020 to 2021). Taken from the germline V gene, the CDR1 and CDR2 loops are LGHNA and YNFKEQ. Trimming takes 6 bases off V and 10 bases off J; junction bases not matched to a gene: 16. The CDR3 starts with the cysteine, ends with the phenylalanine, and has 17 residues. Only CDR3 DNA remains: 51 bases, in frame from the first base. The library relied on the immunoSEQ multiplex PCR assay. TCRdb obtained this table from immuneACCESS and retained in-frame rearrangements with V and J assigned. These tables miss some clones; where compared with another copy, unresolved V genes account for less than half of the shortfall, and the remainder is unexplained. Within this sample are 77,000 or so clones, with 91% of them counted one time only. Approximately 14% of the sample belongs to the ten largest clones.

On this clone itself: The antigen this receptor binds is unknown. Base qualities were left out, and no much larger clone turns up one base away.

This sequence uses TRBV4-2 and TRBJ2-1; 12 nucleotides in the junction match TRBD2. The sequenced sample was blood. The source is a man aged 25 to 45 in good health. The CDR3: CASSPGLAGSGRNEQFF. The sequenced DNA is TGTGCCAGCAGTCCAGGACTAGCGGGATCTGGACGCAACGAGCAGTTCTTC.